The T cell receptor (beta chain) described here comes from a study of blood T cell repertoires in COVID-19 (dated by TCRdb to the early 2020s). With regard to the full study: Samples covering the acute and convalescent phases of COVID-19 were provided by collaborators in the United States, Italy and Spain. The prospective study material was composed of cDNA or gDNA derived from T cells, B-cell-depleted T cells, or PBMCs. Subjects who had been exposed to COVID-19, were actively infected with it, or had recovered from it provided the deeply sampled blood TCRbeta repertoires that made up the dataset. The repertoires were released in a freely available public database meant as a resource for research on the immune response to SARS-CoV-2. Samples were obtained from the ongoing ImmuneRACE study (first 160 participants) and from 1,000 to 1,500 subjects provided by 6 global collaborators. A de-identified subject ID, COVID-19 status, age in years and sex were almost always included in the sample metadata. HLA class I and class II types, where available, came from metadata supplied by the sample provider rather than from assay-based typing.

Turning to this clone: Its cognate antigen has yet to be identified. Base qualities are not recorded, but no much larger clone differs from it by a single base.

TCRbeta CDR3 regions were amplified from genomic DNA by means of the immunoSEQ Assay, a bias-controlled multiplex PCR. As for how the authors treated the data: Within the assay, amplification of reference gene primers was used to estimate how many nucleated cells each sample contained. To quantify the absolute abundance of each unique TCRbeta CDR3 rearrangement, sequence reads were collapsed and filtered. For each sample, productive Simpson clonality was calculated as the square root of Simpson's diversity index over productive rearrangements. TCRdb provides this immuneACCESS table in a form limited to in-frame rearrangements. Some clones are lacking; in checked studies, under half of them reflect an unresolved V gene, and why the rest are absent is not known. The V and J calls and clone size come from that table; D and trimming were worked out from the DNA. The sample table records around 150,000 clones; around 80% of these occur just once. Of the sample, 5.5% to 7% falls within the top ten clones.

Trimmed from V: 4 bases; trimmed from J: 5 bases; junction bases lacking a gene match: 7. From the cysteine through the phenylalanine, the CDR3 covers 15 amino acids. The kept DNA is CDR3 alone, 45 bases in frame from the first base. CDR1 MNHEY and CDR2 SMNVEV are derived from the germline V gene (reference sequence). Points the paper makes about the study in general: How much clinical and demographic metadata was included differed by source and by participant, and the metadata was provided uncurated.

Each collaborating institution followed its own protocols to collect whole blood in K2EDTA tubes. For TCRbeta analysis, collaborators shipped samples as frozen whole blood, isolated PBMCs, or DNA extracted from either of those sample types. The sequence was collected from a human donor in a cohort sampled during active COVID-19. The sequenced sample consisted of peripheral blood. The chain couples TRBV27 to TRBJ2-2; TRBD2 aligns with 7 central bases. The CDR3 region: CASSWNFGGTGELFF. The DNA reads as follows: TGTGCCAGCAGTTGGAACTTCGGGGGGACCGGGGAGCTGTTTTTT.